Below, 14 T cell receptor beta chains from the same sample are listed, as sequenced in a study of cytomegalovirus exposure and HLA in healthy donors. Primers for the PCR totalled 60 Vbeta and 13 Jbeta. Some clones are missing from TCRdb's copy, which holds only in-frame ones; the method was immunoSEQ multiplex PCR. This sample has some 140,000 clones, with 70% to 80% found just once. The sequencing sample was made of PBMCs. These receptor sequences come from a man aged 25-40 years in good health and CMV-seronegative.

The rearrangement links TRBV9 to TRBJ2-3, with TRBD2 as a possible D gene (6 bases). CDR3 length: 15 amino acids. The germline V and J ends were trimmed by 2 bases and 3 bases, with 13 bases remaining between them. The germline gives CDR1 SGDLS, CDR2 YYNGEE. CDR3 amino acids: CASSVSGFWTDTQYF. Written as DNA, the CDR3 is TGTGCCAGCAGCGTCAGCGGGTTTTGGACAGATACGCAGTATTTT.

The DNA for the CDR3 is TGTGCCAGCTCCCTTGACGGGTCCGGAAACACCATATATTTT. This sequence encodes CASSLDGSGNTIYF. V usage is TRBV18 and J usage is TRBJ1-3; no reliable D call. Germline V gene data show CDR1 as KGHSH and CDR2 as LQKENI. V dropped 6 bases and J dropped 4 bases, with 13 bases sitting between them. The CDR3 has 14 amino acids. Full variable domain (outside the CDR3, taken from reference TRBV18 and TRBJ1-3): NAGVMQNPRHLVRRRGQEARLRCSPMKGHSHVYWYRQLPEEGLKFMVYLQKENIIDESGMPKERFSAEFPKEGPSILRIQQVVRGDSAAYFCASSLDGSGNTIYFGEGSWLTVV.

The rearrangement links TRBV4-1 to TRBJ1-5; 7 nucleotides line up with TRBD1. J lost 3 bases, V lost 1 base, and 6 bases had no gene match. CDR1 MGHRA and CDR2 YSYEKL come from the germline V gene. The CDR3 is 16 residues long. For the CDR3, the DNA is TGCGCCAGCAGCCAAGGTACAGGGGTCACCAATCAGCCCCAGCATTTT. Translated: CASSQGTGVTNQPQHF.

The genes are TRBV13 and TRBJ2-4, with D possibly matching TRBD2 (6 bases). CDR3 length: 17 amino acids. V gave up 6 bases and J gave up 0 bases, with 18 bases separating them. The germline V gene has CDR1 PRHDT and CDR2 FYEKMQ (reference sequence). CDR3 DNA sequence: TGTGCCAGCAGGAACTGGGGAGGACCCCTAGCCAAAAACATTCAGTACTTC. Its translation is CASRNWGGPLAKNIQYF.

The chain uses TRBV28 and TRBJ2-2; 8 bases line up with TRBD1. The CDR3 has 14 residues. Germline V lookup: CDR1 MDHEN, CDR2 SYDVKM. CDR3 in DNA: TGTGCGAGCCAGGGGGCGGCGAACACCGGGGAGCTGTTTTTT. Its translation: CASQGAANTGELFF.

The sample holds a few counts of this clone. The chain has TRBV5-1 and TRBJ2-7; 9 bases are shared with TRBD1. Germline V gene sequence: CDR1 SGHRS, CDR2 YFSETQ. Losses at the gene ends were 5 bases for V and 3 bases for J; bases not matched to a gene: 9. This CDR3 comprises 15 residues. The CDR3 sequence: CASRREDRGIYEQYF. CDR3 DNA sequence: TGCGCCAGCAGAAGAGAGGACAGGGGTATCTACGAGCAGTACTTC. The full variable domain, completed using reference TRBV5-1 and TRBJ2-7, is KAGVTQTPRYLIKTRGQQVTLSCSPISGHRSVSWYQQTPGQGLQFLFEYFSETQRNKGNFPGRFSGRQFSNSRSEMNVSTLELGDSALYLCASRREDRGIYEQYFGPGTRLTVT.

The chain recombines TRBV7-9 with TRBJ1-2, with D maybe TRBD1 (6 bases). The CDR3 runs to 13 residues. V was cut by 5 bases and J by 4 bases, with 11 bases left in between. Germline V lookup: CDR1 SEHNR, CDR2 FQNEAQ (reference sequence). DNA of the CDR3: TGTGCCAGCAGCGATGACAGGCCCTATGGCTACACCTTC. Its protein product is CASSDDRPYGYTF.

The rearrangement joins TRBV7-8 to TRBJ2-7; 8 nucleotides align to TRBD1. The ends lost 5 bases at V and 7 bases at J; junction bases unmatched: 16. Germline V gene sequence: CDR1 SGHVS, CDR2 FQNEAQ. The CDR3 spans 16 residues. The CDR3 nucleotides are TGTGCCAGCAGCCGTACGTCCGGACAGGGAACGTCTGAGCAGTACTTC. This translates into CASSRTSGQGTSEQYF. The full variable domain, in which reference TRBV7-8 and TRBJ2-7 provide the parts outside the CDR3, is GAGVSQSPRYKVAKRGQDVALRCDPISGHVSLFWYQQALGQGPEFLTYFQNEAQLDKSGLPSDRFFAERPEGSVSTLKIQRTQQEDSAVYLCASSRTSGQGTSEQYFGPGTRLTVT.

There are a few counts of this clone. The chain employs TRBV4-2 and TRBJ2-3; D is perhaps TRBD2 (5 bases). This CDR3 is built from 16 residues. Germline V gene sequence: CDR1 LGHNA, CDR2 YNFKEQ. Trimming shortened V by 0 bases and J by 6 bases, and 16 bases separated the two germline ends. As DNA, the CDR3 is TGTGCCAGCAGCCAAGATTTCGACGGGAAGCATGATACGCAGTATTTT. Its translation: CASSQDFDGKHDTQYF.

J is TRBJ2-7 and V is TRBV29-1; TRBD2 agrees at 10 bases. The CDR3 has 13 residues. J lost 1 base, V lost 5 bases, and 2 bases had no gene match. The germline gives CDR1 SQVTM, CDR2 ANQGSEA. This chain's CDR3 is CSVQAGGSYEQYF. The DNA for the CDR3 is TGCAGCGTTCAAGCGGGAGGGTCCTACGAGCAGTACTTC.

Details on this clone: At one end, the junction sequence differs from germline, possibly due to a read error. V and J are TRBV7-7 and TRBJ2-5; D is possibly TRBD2 (5 bases). Germline CDR1 and CDR2: SSHAT and FNYEAQ (reference sequence). CDR3 length: 14 residues. The DNA of the CDR3 is TGTGCTAGCAGCTTAGCGCCCGGTTTTGAGACCCAGTACTTC. It yields the protein CASSLAPGFETQYF. The variable domain in full, completed from reference TRBV7-7 and TRBJ2-5, reads GAGVSQSPRYKVTKRGQDVTLRCDPISSHATLYWYQQALGQGPEFLTYFNYEAQPDKSGLPSDRFSAERPEGSISTLTIQRTEQRDSAMYRCASSLAPGFETQYFGPGTRLLVL.

This CDR3 is CASGVGSRGIYYGYTF. The DNA for the CDR3 is TGTGCCAGCGGAGTGGGTAGCAGGGGGATCTACTATGGCTACACCTTC. The V call is TRBV25-1, the J call TRBJ1-2; 7 nucleotides line up with TRBD1. The germline CDR1 and CDR2 sequences are MGHDK and SYGVNS. V lost 8 bases and J lost 3; bases outside the gene matches: 15. The CDR3 totals 16 residues.

CDR3 coding DNA: TGTGCCAGCAGCTCCCGGGGTCCAGATACGCAGTATTTT. Translating gives CASSSRGPDTQYF. The chain combines TRBV9 with TRBJ2-3; possibly TRBD2 for D (5 bases). The CDR3 extends over 13 amino acids. Trimming pared 4 bases from V and 4 bases from J, leaving 10 bases between. In germline, CDR1 is SGDLS, CDR2 YYNGEE.

The chain combines TRBV6-5 with TRBJ1-6, with D uncertain. The length of the CDR3 is 14 residues. Germline CDR1 MNHEY, CDR2 SVGAGI. V lost 4 bases and J lost 6, with 10 bases in between. CDR3 protein: CASSLLSPNSPLHF. The DNA for the CDR3 is TGTGCCAGCAGTTTGTTGAGCCCTAATTCACCCCTCCACTTT.